The text below deals with one T cell receptor (beta chain). Its antigen is currently unknown. TCRdb redid the calling of the reads with MiXCR, one entry per CDR3 protein. The sample consists of 700,000 to 850,000 distinct CDR3 sequences, about 33% of them appearing once. These data originate in a study of T cell repertoires in cytomegalovirus infection. Study summary: It was the public TCR beta signatures that indicated both CMV infection and matching HLA type.

This CDR3 contains 13 residues. In germline, CDR1 is MDHEN, CDR2 SYDVKM. V dropped 10 bases and J dropped 0 bases, with 12 bases sitting between them. Study outcomes and limitations: The ex vivo response showed dominance by HLA-C-restricted CMV-specific TCR beta clonotypes.

The sequence came from a human donor in good health (CMV status not recorded). Some clones in this sample may be carry-over from other donors' samples. The sequencing used cultured CD8+ T cells from PBMCs, collected from culture after CMV antigen stimulation. The chain carries TRBV28 and TRBJ1-1; unclear D gene. The CDR3 loop reads CANTITVNTEAFF. The CDR3 DNA reads TGTGCCAACACAATCACCGTGAACACTGAAGCTTTCTTT.